What follows are 14 T cell receptor beta chains derived from one specimen sequenced in a study of blood T cell repertoires in COVID-19. The protocol was immunoSEQ multiplex PCR, while the TCRdb copy is restricted to in-frame clones and leaves out a portion. Altogether about 370,000 clones are present, around 89% being singletons, with the ten largest covering 5% to 8.5%. Sequenced input: peripheral blood. The source is a man aged 18 to 29 with active or convalescent COVID-19.

V gene TRBV11-3 combines with J gene TRBJ2-1, with TRBD2 matching over 7 bases. V shed 3 bases and J 6 bases; nucleotides not matched to a gene: 11. The germline V gene encodes CDR1 SGHNT and CDR2 YENEEA. There are 16 residues in the CDR3. CDR3: CASSFGGTGGRNEQFF. The CDR3 DNA reads TGTGCCAGCAGCTTTGGTGGGACGGGAGGCCGCAATGAGCAGTTCTTC. Full variable domain (remainder filled in from reference TRBV11-3 and TRBJ2-1): EAGVVQSPRYKIIEKKQPVAFWCNPISGHNTLYWYLQNLGQGPELLIRYENEEAVDDSQLPKDRFSAERLKGVDSTLKIQPAELGDSAVYLCASSFGGTGGRNEQFFGPGTRLTVL.

The rearrangement links TRBV7-9 to TRBJ1-1; 8 bases line up with TRBD1. Germline loops: CDR1 SEHNR, CDR2 FQNEAQ (reference sequence). The CDR3 consists of 13 residues. J lost 8 bases, V lost 2 bases, and 4 bases had no gene match. The CDR3 reads CASSLRDRLEAFF. The CDR3 DNA follows: TGTGCCAGCAGCTTACGGGACAGGTTAGAAGCTTTCTTT.

V is TRBV19 and J is TRBJ2-1; the match to TRBD1 covers 8 bases. Trimming removed 3 bases from V and 4 bases from J; junction bases left unmatched: 5. This CDR3 spans 15 amino acids. CDR1 and CDR2 (germline): LNHDA, SQIVND (reference sequence). The CDR3 loop is CASSMDRVSYNEQFF. CDR3 nucleotides: TGTGCCAGTAGTATGGACAGGGTGTCTTACAATGAGCAGTTCTTC.

This chain connects TRBV9 to TRBJ2-1; 7 bases line up with TRBD2. The CDR3 is 16 residues long. V was clipped by 0 bases and J by 2 bases; unmatched bases: 5. The germline V gene has CDR1 SGDLS and CDR2 YYNGEE. DNA of the CDR3: TGTGCCAGCAGCGTAGGTCTAGCGGCTACCTACAATGAGCAGTTCTTC. Its protein is CASSVGLAATYNEQFF.

The CDR3 sequence is CASKAETYEQYF. The DNA for the CDR3 is TGTGCCAGCAAAGCGGAGACCTACGAGCAGTACTTC. V gene TRBV28 combines with J gene TRBJ2-7; perhaps TRBD2 as D (5 bases). From germline, CDR1 is MDHEN and CDR2 SYDVKM. The CDR3 consists of 12 residues. Trimming removed 7 bases from V and 2 bases from J, with 9 bases in between.

The rearrangement joins TRBV2 to TRBJ2-7; possible D gene TRBD2, 6 bases. Germline CDR1 and CDR2: SNHLY and FYNNEI. CDR3 length: 14 amino acids. V lost 7 bases and J 3 bases, leaving 16 bases between the germline ends. In nucleotides, the CDR3 is TGTGCCAGCATCCGGTTCTCGGGGGACTACGAGCAGTACTTC. Encoded protein: CASIRFSGDYEQYF.

The genes are TRBV4-3 and TRBJ2-7; 8 bases are a match to TRBD2. The germline CDR1 and CDR2 sequences are LGHNA and YSLEER. Germline trimming cut 4 bases from V and 7 bases from J; bases unmatched to any gene: 12. CDR3 length: 15 amino acids. Here the CDR3 reads CASSPMAGGPWEQYF. The CDR3 coding sequence is TGCGCCAGCAGCCCCATGGCGGGAGGCCCATGGGAGCAGTACTTC.

The gene calls are TRBV10-3 and TRBJ1-5, with D uncertain. Germline-derived CDR1 and CDR2 are ENHRY and SYGVKD. The CDR3 is 14 residues long. V was shortened by 3 bases and J by 0 bases, with 6 bases between the two germline ends. The CDR3 region has the DNA TGTGCCATCAGTGAATTAAATAGCAATCAGCCCCAGCATTTT. It yields the protein CAISELNSNQPQHF.

This sequence joins TRBV19 and TRBJ2-3, with 14 bases that match TRBD2. V was pared by 1 base and J by 6 bases, with 6 bases of the junction left unmatched. This CDR3 contains 17 residues. CDR1 and CDR2 (germline): LNHDA, SQIVND (reference sequence). CDR3 protein: CASSIGSGTSGSDTQYF. Written as DNA, the CDR3 is TGTGCCAGTAGTATAGGAAGCGGGACTAGCGGGAGTGATACGCAGTATTTT.

This chain uses TRBV5-4 with TRBJ1-6, with 9 bases identical to TRBD1. Germline V gene sequence: CDR1 SGHNT, CDR2 YYREEE (reference sequence). J gave up 6 bases and V 1 base, and 5 bases lay outside the gene matches. CDR3 length: 16 amino acids. In DNA, the CDR3 is TGTGCCAGCAGCTTGCTCGGGACAGGGAGTAATTCACCCCTCCACTTT. Protein product: CASSLLGTGSNSPLHF.

The chain joins TRBV7-2 to TRBJ2-2; a weak D match, TRBD2 (6 bases). CDR3 size: 15 residues. Trimming took 3 bases from V and 5 from J, leaving 13 bases between them. In germline, CDR1 is SGHTA, CDR2 FQGNSA. The CDR3 region is CASSFGGFRTGELFF. In nucleotides, the CDR3 is TGTGCCAGCAGCTTCGGGGGATTTCGAACCGGGGAGCTGTTTTTT.

This clone was recorded a few times. This chain connects TRBV20-1 to TRBJ2-1; 7 nucleotides line up with TRBD2. Germline lookup yields CDR1 DFQATT and CDR2 SNEGSKA (reference sequence). V shed 3 bases, J shed 8 bases, and the junction held 10 bases outside the gene matches. This CDR3 region has 14 residues. As DNA, the CDR3 is TGCAGTGCTAGTGGGGGGGAGCTAGCCCATGAGCAGTTCTTC. It yields the protein CSASGGELAHEQFF.

This chain uses TRBV15 with TRBJ2-5; D possibly corresponds to TRBD2 (5 bases). The germline CDR1 and CDR2 sequences are LNHNV and YYDKDF (reference sequence). Trimming cost V 5 bases and J 1 base, with 11 bases left between them. The CDR3 covers 14 residues. Written as DNA, the CDR3 is TGTGCCACCAGCGGCCGCCTAGCCCAAGAGACCCAGTACTTC. Translated, it gives CATSGRLAQETQYF.

The gene calls are TRBV9 and TRBJ2-3, with 7 bases matching TRBD2. The germline V gene encodes CDR1 SGDLS and CDR2 YYNGEE. V trimming: 7 bases; J trimming: 5 bases; junction bases outside the gene matches: 13. The CDR3 is 15 residues long. The CDR3 DNA sequence: TGTGCCAGCGGGAGGGCGCGGAGCGGGCTAGATACGCAGTATTTT. Its protein is CASGRARSGLDTQYF.